This T cell receptor beta chain was retrieved from a study of blood T cell repertoires in COVID-19. At the level of the study: Samples of COVID-19 (acute and convalescent) were obtained from the United States, Italy and Spain. T cells, B-cell-depleted T cells, or PBMCs supplied cDNA or gDNA.

CDR3 length: 14 residues. Germline CDR1 MNHEY, CDR2 SMNVEV (reference sequence). Trimming pared 2 bases from V and 0 bases from J, leaving 8 bases between. Assay: immunoSEQ multiplex PCR; the TCRdb copy retains only in-frame clones and omits some. The sample lists around 220,000 clones, roughly 80% occurring once. This chain links TRBV27 with TRBJ2-7, with D uncertain. This TCR came from a human donor in a cohort sampled during active COVID-19. The sample consisted of peripheral blood. The CDR3 DNA is TGTGCCAGCAGTTTAATGGGCAGCTCCTACGAGCAGTACTTC. Its protein product is CASSLMGSSYEQYF.